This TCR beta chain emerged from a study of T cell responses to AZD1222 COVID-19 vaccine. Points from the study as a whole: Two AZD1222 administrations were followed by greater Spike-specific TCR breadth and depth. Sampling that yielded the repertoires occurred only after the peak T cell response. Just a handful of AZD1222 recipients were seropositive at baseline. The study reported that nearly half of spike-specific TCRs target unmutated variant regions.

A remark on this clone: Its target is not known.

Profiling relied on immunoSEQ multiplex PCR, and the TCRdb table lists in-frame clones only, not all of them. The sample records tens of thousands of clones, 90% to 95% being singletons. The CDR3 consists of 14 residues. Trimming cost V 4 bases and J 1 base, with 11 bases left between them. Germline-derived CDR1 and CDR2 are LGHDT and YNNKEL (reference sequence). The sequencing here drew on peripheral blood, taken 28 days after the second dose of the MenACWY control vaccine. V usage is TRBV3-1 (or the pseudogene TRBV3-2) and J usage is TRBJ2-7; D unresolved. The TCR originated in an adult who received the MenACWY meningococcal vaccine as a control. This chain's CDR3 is CASSPPSQSYEQYF. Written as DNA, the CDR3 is TGTGCCAGCAGCCCCCCATCACAATCCTACGAGCAGTACTTC.